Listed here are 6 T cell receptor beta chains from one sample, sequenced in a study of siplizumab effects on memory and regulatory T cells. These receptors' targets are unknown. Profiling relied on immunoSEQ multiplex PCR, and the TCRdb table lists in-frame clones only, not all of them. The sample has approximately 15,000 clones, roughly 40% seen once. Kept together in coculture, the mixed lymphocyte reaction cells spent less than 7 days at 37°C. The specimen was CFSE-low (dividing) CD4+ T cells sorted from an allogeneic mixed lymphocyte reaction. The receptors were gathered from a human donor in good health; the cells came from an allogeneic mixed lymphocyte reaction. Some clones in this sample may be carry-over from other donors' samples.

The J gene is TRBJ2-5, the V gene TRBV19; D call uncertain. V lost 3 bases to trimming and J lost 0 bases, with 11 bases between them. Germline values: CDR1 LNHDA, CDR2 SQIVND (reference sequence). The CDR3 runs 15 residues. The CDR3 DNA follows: TGTGCCAGTAGTATGGGGTCTATCAACCAAGAGACCCAGTACTTC. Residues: CASSMGSINQETQYF.

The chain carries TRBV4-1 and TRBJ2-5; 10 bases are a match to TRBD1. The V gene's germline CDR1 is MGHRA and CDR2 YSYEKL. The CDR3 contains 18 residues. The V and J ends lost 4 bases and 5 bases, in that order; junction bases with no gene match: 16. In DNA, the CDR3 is TGCGCCAGCAGCCCCCGGGACAGGGGTGTCCTGTATGGGGAGACCCAGTACTTC. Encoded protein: CASSPRDRGVLYGETQYF.

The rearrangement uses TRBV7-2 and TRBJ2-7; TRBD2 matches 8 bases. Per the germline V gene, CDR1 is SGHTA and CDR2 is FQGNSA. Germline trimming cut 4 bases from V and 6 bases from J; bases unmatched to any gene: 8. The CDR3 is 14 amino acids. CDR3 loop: CASSYRGGAGEQYF. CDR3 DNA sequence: TGTGCCAGCAGCTACCGGGGGGGGGCGGGCGAGCAGTACTTC.

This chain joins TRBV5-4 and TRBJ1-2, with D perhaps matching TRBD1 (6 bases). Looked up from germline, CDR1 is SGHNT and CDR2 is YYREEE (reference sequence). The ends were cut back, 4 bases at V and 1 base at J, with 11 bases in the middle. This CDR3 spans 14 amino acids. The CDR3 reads CASSRTDFNYGYTF. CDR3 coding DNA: TGTGCCAGCAGCCGGACAGATTTTAACTATGGCTACACCTTC.

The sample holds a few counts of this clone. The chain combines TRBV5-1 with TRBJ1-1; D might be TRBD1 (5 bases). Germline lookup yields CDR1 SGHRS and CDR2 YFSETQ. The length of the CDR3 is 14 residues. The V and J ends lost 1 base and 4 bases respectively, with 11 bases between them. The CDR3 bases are TGCGCCAGCAGCTTGTGGGGGGTCGGCACTGAAGCTTTCTTT. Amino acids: CASSLWGVGTEAFF.

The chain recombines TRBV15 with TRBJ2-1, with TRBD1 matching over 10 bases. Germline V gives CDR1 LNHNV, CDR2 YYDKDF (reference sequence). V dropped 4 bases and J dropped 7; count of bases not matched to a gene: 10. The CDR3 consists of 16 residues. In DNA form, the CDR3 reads TGTGCCACCAGCAAAACGCCCGGGACAGGGGAGAATGAGCAGTTCTTC. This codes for CATSKTPGTGENEQFF.